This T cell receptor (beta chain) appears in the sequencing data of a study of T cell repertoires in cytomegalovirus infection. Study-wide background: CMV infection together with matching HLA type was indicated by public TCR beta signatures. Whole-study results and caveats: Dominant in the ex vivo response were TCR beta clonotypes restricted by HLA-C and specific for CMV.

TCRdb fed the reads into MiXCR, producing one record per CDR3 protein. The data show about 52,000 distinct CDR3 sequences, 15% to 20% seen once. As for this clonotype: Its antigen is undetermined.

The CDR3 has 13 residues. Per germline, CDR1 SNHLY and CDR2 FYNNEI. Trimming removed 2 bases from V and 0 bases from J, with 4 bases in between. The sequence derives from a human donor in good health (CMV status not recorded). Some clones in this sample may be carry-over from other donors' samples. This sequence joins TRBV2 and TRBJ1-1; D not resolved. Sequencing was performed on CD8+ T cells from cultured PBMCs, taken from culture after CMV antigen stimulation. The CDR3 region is CASSEYLNTEAFF. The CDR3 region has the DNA TGTGCCAGCAGTGAATATCTGAACACTGAAGCTTTCTTT.